In this sample, the clone carrying this TCR beta chain turned up a few times. Its antigen is not identified. This CDR3 region has 13 residues. Germline values: CDR1 SGHRS, CDR2 YFSETQ. Trimming removed 5 bases at V and 3 bases at J, with 12 bases between. The sample belongs to a study of beta chain features in type 1 diabetes. Study-wide points: It was among patients, rather than healthy donors, that naive, central memory and Treg TCRB repertoires appeared more similar.

As every portion of the isolated RNA was reverse transcribed, the sequencing read expressed TCRB transcripts. Here immunoSEQ multiplex PCR was the method, and the copy in TCRdb shows in-frame clones only, minus some. This table has 430,000 or so clones, more than 9.5% appearing once. The rearrangement uses TRBV5-1 and TRBJ2-7; a possible D gene is TRBD1 (7 bases). This TCR was sampled from a woman between 18 and 29 years old in good health. The material sequenced was naive CD4+ T cells from blood. The CDR3 bases are TGCGCCAGCAGTGCGGGACAGATCTACGAGCAGTACTTC. This codes for CASSAGQIYEQYF.